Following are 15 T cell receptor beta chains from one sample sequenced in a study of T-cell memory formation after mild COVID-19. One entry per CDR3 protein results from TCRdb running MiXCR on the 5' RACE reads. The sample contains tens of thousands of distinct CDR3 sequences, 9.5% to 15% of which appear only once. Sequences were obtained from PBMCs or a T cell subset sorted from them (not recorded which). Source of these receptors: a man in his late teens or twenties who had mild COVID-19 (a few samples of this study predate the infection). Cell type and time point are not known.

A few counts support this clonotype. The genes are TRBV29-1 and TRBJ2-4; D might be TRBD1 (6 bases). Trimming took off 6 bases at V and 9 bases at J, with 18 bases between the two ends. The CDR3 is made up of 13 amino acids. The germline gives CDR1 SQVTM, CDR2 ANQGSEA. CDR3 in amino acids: CSVVDSGGPIQYF. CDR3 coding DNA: TGCAGCGTCGTGGACAGTGGAGGTCCCATTCAGTACTTC. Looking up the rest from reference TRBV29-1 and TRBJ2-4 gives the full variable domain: SAVISQKPSRDICQRGTSLTIQCQVDSQVTMMFWYRQQPGQSLTLIATANQGSEATYESGFVIDKFPISRPNLTFSTLTVSNMSPEDSSIYLCSVVDSGGPIQYFGAGTRLSVL.

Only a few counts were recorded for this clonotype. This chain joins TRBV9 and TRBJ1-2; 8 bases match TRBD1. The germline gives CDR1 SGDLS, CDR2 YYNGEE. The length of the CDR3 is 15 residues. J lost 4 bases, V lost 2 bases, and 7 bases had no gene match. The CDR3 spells CASSVGQGRGYGYTF. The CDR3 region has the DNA TGTGCCAGCAGCGTTGGACAGGGCAGAGGCTATGGCTACACCTTC.

This chain's CDR3 is CASSRDSGARAFF. The DNA for the CDR3 is TGTGCCAGCAGCCGGGACAGTGGGGCGCGAGCTTTCTTT. The chain recombines TRBV9 with TRBJ1-1, with 7 bases matching TRBD1. The CDR3 extends over 13 amino acids. Germline CDR1 and CDR2: SGDLS and YYNGEE. V was pared by 4 bases and J by 10 bases, with 10 bases of the junction left unmatched.

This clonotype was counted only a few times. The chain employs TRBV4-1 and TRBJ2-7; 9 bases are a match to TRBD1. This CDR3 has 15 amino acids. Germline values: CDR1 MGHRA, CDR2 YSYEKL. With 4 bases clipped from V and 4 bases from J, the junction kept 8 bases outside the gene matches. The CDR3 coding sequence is TGCGCCAGCAGCCTCGAGACAGGGGGATCATACGAGCAGTACTTC. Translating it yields CASSLETGGSYEQYF.

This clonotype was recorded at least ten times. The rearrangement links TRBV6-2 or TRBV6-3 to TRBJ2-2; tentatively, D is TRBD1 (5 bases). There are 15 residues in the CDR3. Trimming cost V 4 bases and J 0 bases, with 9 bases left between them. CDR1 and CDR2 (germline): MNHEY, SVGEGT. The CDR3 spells CASSSGRANTGELFF. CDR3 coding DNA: TGTGCCAGCAGTTCCGGCAGGGCGAACACCGGGGAGCTGTTTTTT.

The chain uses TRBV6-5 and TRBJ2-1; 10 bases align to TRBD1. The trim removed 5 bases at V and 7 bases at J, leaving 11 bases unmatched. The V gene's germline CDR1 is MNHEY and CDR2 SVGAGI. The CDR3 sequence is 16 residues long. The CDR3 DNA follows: TGTGCCAGCAGTCAGATGTCAGGGGACAGGGGAAATGAGCAGTTCTTC. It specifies CASSQMSGDRGNEQFF.

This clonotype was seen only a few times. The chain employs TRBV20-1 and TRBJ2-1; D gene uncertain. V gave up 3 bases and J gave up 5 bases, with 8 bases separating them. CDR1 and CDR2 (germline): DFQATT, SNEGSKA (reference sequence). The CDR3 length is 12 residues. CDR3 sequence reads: CSASSRDNEQFF. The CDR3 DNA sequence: TGCAGTGCTAGTAGTCGGGACAATGAGCAGTTCTTC.

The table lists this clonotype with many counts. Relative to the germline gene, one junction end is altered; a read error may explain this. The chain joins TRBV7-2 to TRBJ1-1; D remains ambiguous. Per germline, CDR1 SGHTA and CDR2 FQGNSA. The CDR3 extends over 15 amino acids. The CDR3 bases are TGTGCCAGCAGCCCCAACTGGGGTTTGAATACTGAAGCTTTCTTT. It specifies CASSPNWGLNTEAFF. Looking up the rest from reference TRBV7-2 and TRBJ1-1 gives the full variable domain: GAGVSQSPSNKVTEKGKDVELRCDPISGHTALYWYRQSLGQGLEFLIYFQGNSAPDKSGLPSDRFSAERTGGSVSTLTIQRTQQEDSAVYLCASSPNWGLNTEAFFGQGTRLTVV.

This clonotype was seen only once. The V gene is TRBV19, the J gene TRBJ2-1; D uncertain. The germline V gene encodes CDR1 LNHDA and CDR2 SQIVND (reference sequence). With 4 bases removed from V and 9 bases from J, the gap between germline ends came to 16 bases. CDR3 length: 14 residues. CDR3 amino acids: CASSTRAGEVEQFF. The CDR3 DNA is TGTGCCAGTAGTACCCGGGCCGGAGAGGTTGAGCAGTTCTTC.

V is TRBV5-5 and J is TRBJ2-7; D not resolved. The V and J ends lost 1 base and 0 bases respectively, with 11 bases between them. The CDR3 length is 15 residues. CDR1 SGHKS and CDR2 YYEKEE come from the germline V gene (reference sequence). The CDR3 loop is CASSLTAPSSYEQYF. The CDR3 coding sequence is TGTGCCAGCAGCTTGACCGCGCCGAGCTCCTACGAGCAGTACTTC.

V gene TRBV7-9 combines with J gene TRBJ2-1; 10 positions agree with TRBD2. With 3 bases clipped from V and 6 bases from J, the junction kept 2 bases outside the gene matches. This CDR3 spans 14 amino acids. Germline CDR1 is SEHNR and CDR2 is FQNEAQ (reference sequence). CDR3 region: CASSFLAGVNEQFF. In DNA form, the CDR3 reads TGTGCCAGCAGCTTCCTAGCGGGGGTCAATGAGCAGTTCTTC.

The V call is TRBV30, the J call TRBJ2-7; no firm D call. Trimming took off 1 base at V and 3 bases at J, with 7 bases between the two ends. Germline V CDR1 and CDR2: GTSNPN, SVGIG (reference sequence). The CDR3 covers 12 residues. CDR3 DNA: TGTGCCTGGAGTGAGCTGGGCTACGAGCAGTACTTC. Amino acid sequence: CAWSELGYEQYF.

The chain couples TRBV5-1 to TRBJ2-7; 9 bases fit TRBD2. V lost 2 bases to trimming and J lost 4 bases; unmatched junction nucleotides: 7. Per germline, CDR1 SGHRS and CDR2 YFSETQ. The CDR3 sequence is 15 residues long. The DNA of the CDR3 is TGCGCCAGCAGCTTTAGCAGCGGGGGGCCTTACGAGCAGTACTTC. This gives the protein CASSFSSGGPYEQYF. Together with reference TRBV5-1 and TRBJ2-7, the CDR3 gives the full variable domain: KAGVTQTPRYLIKTRGQQVTLSCSPISGHRSVSWYQQTPGQGLQFLFEYFSETQRNKGNFPGRFSGRQFSNSRSEMNVSTLELGDSALYLCASSFSSGGPYEQYFGPGTRLTVT.

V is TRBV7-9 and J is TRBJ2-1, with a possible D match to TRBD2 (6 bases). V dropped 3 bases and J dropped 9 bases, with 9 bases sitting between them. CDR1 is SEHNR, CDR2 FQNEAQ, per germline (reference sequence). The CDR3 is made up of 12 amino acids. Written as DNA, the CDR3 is TGTGCCAGCAGCTTTAGCGGCGTTGAGCAGTTCTTC. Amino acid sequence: CASSFSGVEQFF.

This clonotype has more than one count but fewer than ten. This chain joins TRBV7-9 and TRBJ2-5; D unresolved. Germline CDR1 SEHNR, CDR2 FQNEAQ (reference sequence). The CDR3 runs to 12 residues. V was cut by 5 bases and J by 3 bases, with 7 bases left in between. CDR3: CASSPLEETQYF. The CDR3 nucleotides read TGTGCCAGCAGCCCCCTAGAAGAGACCCAGTACTTC.